The 32 T cell receptor beta chains below were found in one sample sequenced in a study of early T cells in non-severe SARS-CoV-2 infection. TCRdb re-analysed the 5' RACE reads in MiXCR, keeping a single row per CDR3 protein. The sample includes approximately 76,000 distinct CDR3 sequences, roughly 12% of them seen just once. Sequenced sample: whole blood. Receptors were obtained from an adult who was a healthcare worker with PCR-confirmed SARS-CoV-2 infection or an uninfected control (not recorded which).

The chain joins TRBV6-5 to TRBJ1-5; D unresolved. The germline V and J ends were trimmed by 2 bases and 1 base, with 9 bases remaining between them. This CDR3 spans 15 amino acids. The V gene's germline CDR1 is MNHEY and CDR2 SVGAGI. The CDR3 region has the DNA TGTGCCAGCAGTTACGGCCCTGGGAGCAATCAGCCCCAGCATTTT. This gives the protein CASSYGPGSNQPQHF.

Ten or more counts support this clonotype. The J gene is TRBJ1-1, the V gene TRBV5-1, with a tentative D call TRBD1 (6 bases). This CDR3 spans 14 amino acids. The ends were cut back, 3 bases at V and 1 base at J, with 10 bases in the middle. Germline CDR1 is SGHRS and CDR2 is YFSETQ. CDR3 bases: TGCGCCAGCAGCTCGACAGGTTGGAACACTGAAGCTTTCTTT. It yields the protein CASSSTGWNTEAFF.

On this clonotype itself: The junction and the germline gene differ at one end; a read error may be behind it. The genes are TRBV6-5 and TRBJ1-6; no definite D call. The germline CDR1 and CDR2 sequences are MNHEY and SVGAGI. The CDR3 is made up of 11 amino acids. The CDR3 loop is CASRGNSPLHF. In nucleotides, the CDR3 is TGTGCCAGCAGGGGAAATTCACCCCTCCATTTT.

This clonotype was counted many times. The V call is TRBV5-1, the J call TRBJ2-5; TRBD2 might be the D (6 bases). This CDR3 comprises 14 residues. Germline V CDR1 and CDR2: SGHRS, YFSETQ. The germline V and J ends were trimmed by 2 bases and 3 bases, with 11 bases remaining between them. The CDR3 loop reads CASSFGSGEETQYF. CDR3 in DNA: TGCGCCAGCAGCTTCGGGTCGGGGGAAGAGACCCAGTACTTC.

This clonotype turned up a few times. The chain joins TRBV6-2 or TRBV6-3 to TRBJ2-3; D possibly corresponds to TRBD2 (7 bases). V was trimmed by 2 bases and J by 5 bases, leaving 29 bases between them. The CDR3 covers 20 residues. Germline CDR1 is MNHEY and CDR2 is SVGEGT. The CDR3 bases are TGTGCCAGCAGTTACCCGACATCGCAATTTTGGCGGGGGCCCCAAGATACGCAGTATTTT. It specifies CASSYPTSQFWRGPQDTQYF.

The table lists this clonotype with a few counts. The V and J genes are TRBV5-1 and TRBJ2-1, with no clear D. V gave up 3 bases and J gave up 4 bases, with 11 bases separating them. From germline, CDR1 is SGHRS and CDR2 YFSETQ. This CDR3 region has 14 residues. The CDR3 protein is CASSSEYGYNEQFF. CDR3 nucleotides: TGCGCCAGCAGCTCAGAATATGGGTACAATGAGCAGTTCTTC. The full variable domain, rest sourced from reference TRBV5-1 and TRBJ2-1, is KAGVTQTPRYLIKTRGQQVTLSCSPISGHRSVSWYQQTPGQGLQFLFEYFSETQRNKGNFPGRFSGRQFSNSRSEMNVSTLELGDSALYLCASSSEYGYNEQFFGPGTRLTVL.

This clonotype showed up just a few times. The chain joins TRBV6-5 to TRBJ1-1, with D hard to call. This CDR3 is 14 amino acids long. V was shortened by 2 bases and J by 4 bases, with 11 bases between the two germline ends. The V gene's germline CDR1 is MNHEY and CDR2 SVGAGI. Here the CDR3 DNA reads TGTGCCAGCAGTTACCCCGACTCAGGCACTGAAGCTTTCTTT. Residues: CASSYPDSGTEAFF.

The chain couples TRBV7-9 to TRBJ2-7, with D tentatively TRBD1 (6 bases). This CDR3 is built from 14 residues. Trimming took off 5 bases at V and 2 bases at J, with 13 bases between the two ends. Germline CDR1 and CDR2: SEHNR and FQNEAQ (reference sequence). The CDR3 reads CASSRSRGTYEQYF. The CDR3 DNA reads as TGTGCCAGCAGCCGATCCAGGGGAACCTACGAGCAGTACTTC.

The chain couples TRBV6-2 or TRBV6-3 to TRBJ2-1; a possible D gene is TRBD2 (6 bases). Deletions cut 2 bases from V and 2 bases from J, with 13 bases between. The CDR3 has 16 residues. Germline CDR1 MNHEY, CDR2 SVGEGT. Here the CDR3 DNA reads TGTGCCAGCAGTTACCCGGGGGACTCCCCCTACAATGAGCAGTTCTTC. Residues: CASSYPGDSPYNEQFF.

This clonotype showed up many times. The V and J genes are TRBV9 and TRBJ2-5, with 9 bases fitting TRBD2. CDR1 and CDR2 (germline): SGDLS, YYNGEE. The J segment lost 3 bases and the V segment lost 4 bases, leaving 10 bases of the junction unmatched. The CDR3 runs to 16 residues. For the CDR3, the DNA is TGTGCCAGCAGCCTTCCCGCGGGGGGGACGGAAGAGACCCAGTACTTC. The encoded protein is CASSLPAGGTEETQYF.

Concerning this clonotype: A single base separates this from a much larger clone, so it may be a read error. The chain links TRBV10-3 to TRBJ1-1, with no clear D. V gave up 6 bases and J gave up 4 bases, with 9 bases separating them. The CDR3 extends over 12 amino acids. Germline V gives CDR1 ENHRY, CDR2 SYGVKD. The CDR3 DNA reads as TGTGCCATCAGGGACCCGACCACTGAAGCTTTCTTT. Translating gives CAIRDPTTEAFF.

This clonotype was found many times. The V and J genes are TRBV2 and TRBJ2-5; TRBD1 aligns across 8 bases. CDR1 is SNHLY and CDR2 is FYNNEI in the germline V gene. With 6 bases clipped from V and 5 bases from J, the junction kept 11 bases outside the gene matches. The length of the CDR3 is 15 residues. CDR3 sequence (DNA): TGTGCCAGCAGACCCGGGACAGGCGGGGAGGAGACCCAGTACTTC. Protein sequence: CASRPGTGGEETQYF.

The table lists this clonotype with many counts. V is TRBV5-1 and J is TRBJ2-1; 9 positions agree with TRBD1. Germline V gene lookup returns CDR1 SGHRS and CDR2 YFSETQ. The J segment lost 4 bases and the V segment lost 0 bases, leaving 2 bases of the junction unmatched. This CDR3 contains 15 residues. The CDR3 loop reads CASSLAGTGYNEQFF. DNA for the CDR3: TGCGCCAGCAGCTTGGCCGGGACAGGGTACAATGAGCAGTTCTTC.

This clonotype was detected only a few times. The V gene is TRBV4-3, the J gene TRBJ1-3, with 10 positions matching TRBD1. The junction had 2 bases not matched to a gene; V was cut back by 3 bases and J by 0 bases. This CDR3 contains 16 residues. The germline V gene encodes CDR1 LGHNA and CDR2 YSLEER. The CDR3 loop reads CASSQDRGNSGNTIYF. CDR3 coding DNA: TGCGCCAGCAGCCAGGACAGGGGGAACTCTGGAAACACCATATATTTT.

This clonotype was detected ten times or more. This chain links TRBV10-3 with TRBJ2-3; 7 positions match TRBD2. Germline V CDR1 and CDR2: ENHRY, SYGVKD. The CDR3 sequence is 14 residues long. Losses at the gene ends were 6 bases for V and 4 bases for J; bases not matched to a gene: 7. The CDR3 DNA reads as TGTGCCATCAGCCTCTCGGGGGGAGCAGATACGCAGTATTTT. It codes for CAISLSGGADTQYF.

In this sample, this clonotype turned up a few times. The chain carries TRBV12-3 or TRBV12-4 and TRBJ2-3, with D possibly TRBD2 on 6 matching bases. The CDR3 has 16 residues. V shed 5 bases and J shed 1 base, with 16 bases lying between them. CDR3 DNA: TGTGCCAGCAGTCCACTCTCTGGCGGGGGCACAGATACGCAGTATTTT. It specifies CASSPLSGGGTDTQYF.

This clonotype has a count of ten or more. The rearrangement uses TRBV7-9 and TRBJ1-6, with D uncertain. The CDR3 sequence is 14 residues long. The germline gives CDR1 SEHNR, CDR2 FQNEAQ (reference sequence). The V end lost 3 bases, the J end lost 7 bases, and 10 bases lay between the germline ends. The CDR3 reads CASSFPNSNSPLHF. The CDR3 DNA sequence: TGTGCCAGCAGCTTCCCCAACAGCAATTCACCCCTCCACTTT.

The chain uses TRBV29-1 and TRBJ2-3; unclear D gene. Trimming left V 7 bases short and J 1 base short, with 18 bases between. From germline, CDR1 is SQVTM and CDR2 ANQGSEA. The CDR3 is made up of 15 amino acids. CDR3 bases: TGCAGCGCCCCGGGCAGCCGACGAGGCACAGATACGCAGTATTTT. Translation: CSAPGSRRGTDTQYF.

The chain joins TRBV20-1 to TRBJ2-5; 8 nucleotides match TRBD1. The CDR3 is 15 amino acids. V shed 0 bases, J shed 3 bases, and the junction held 6 bases outside the gene matches. In germline, CDR1 is DFQATT, CDR2 SNEGSKA (reference sequence). This CDR3 is CSARDPPTGEETQYF. The CDR3 DNA is TGCAGTGCTAGAGATCCCCCGACAGGGGAAGAGACCCAGTACTTC.

This clonotype was detected a few times. The chain carries TRBV20-1 and TRBJ2-7, with D maybe TRBD1 (6 bases). The CDR3 extends over 15 amino acids. V was shortened by 0 bases and J by 2 bases, with 14 bases between the two germline ends. Germline assignment: CDR1 DFQATT and CDR2 SNEGSKA (reference sequence). DNA of the CDR3: TGCAGTGCTAGAGATTTCGGGACACGGGCCTACGAGCAGTACTTC. Its translation: CSARDFGTRAYEQYF.

This clonotype was observed at least ten times. The CDR3: CASSLVSLTYEQYF. CDR3 sequence (DNA): TGCGCCAGCAGTTTAGTTTCGCTCACCTACGAGCAGTACTTC. V usage is TRBV10-2 and J usage is TRBJ2-7; D is uncertain. V was clipped by 5 bases and J by 2 bases, with 13 bases between them. Germline CDR1 reads WSHSY; CDR2 reads SAAADI. The CDR3 totals 14 residues.

This clonotype has only a few counts. The CDR3: CASSRRGADTQYF. In DNA form, the CDR3 reads TGTGCCAGCAGCCGGCGGGGGGCAGATACGCAGTATTTT. V and J are TRBV11-2 and TRBJ2-3; TRBD2 matches 8 bases. V shed 5 bases and J 4 bases; nucleotides not matched to a gene: 2. The CDR3 runs to 13 residues. The germline CDR1 and CDR2 sequences are SGHAT and FQNNGV.

This clonotype was counted at least ten times. J is TRBJ2-3 and V is TRBV5-4; a possible D gene is TRBD2 (6 bases). Germline V gives CDR1 SGHNT, CDR2 YYREEE (reference sequence). V was shortened by 6 bases and J by 2 bases, with 16 bases between the two germline ends. The CDR3 contains 15 residues. DNA of the CDR3: TGTGCCAGCATCAACCCGGGGGAACTCACAGATACGCAGTATTTT. Its protein is CASINPGELTDTQYF.

V is TRBV30 and J is TRBJ1-2; no definite D call. CDR1 GTSNPN and CDR2 SVGIG come from the germline V gene (reference sequence). The CDR3 has 13 residues. V lost 0 bases and J 6 bases, leaving 11 bases between the germline ends. The CDR3 region has the DNA TGTGCCTGGAGTGTTCCTCCTCTGCATGGCTACACCTTC. Translation: CAWSVPPLHGYTF.

Ten or more counts support this clonotype. V and J are TRBV27 and TRBJ2-3; perhaps TRBD1 as D (5 bases). V lost 2 bases and J lost 2, with 11 bases in between. The CDR3 totals 15 residues. Germline loops: CDR1 MNHEY, CDR2 SMNVEV (reference sequence). CDR3 protein: CASSLDRTDTDTQYF. In DNA, the CDR3 is TGTGCCAGCAGTTTAGACAGAACCGACACAGATACGCAGTATTTT.

This clonotype was recorded many times. V and J are TRBV5-8 and TRBJ1-2, with D perhaps TRBD1 (6 bases). CDR3 length: 14 residues. The germline gives CDR1 SGHTS, CDR2 YDEGEE. V lost 4 bases, J lost 4 bases, and 14 bases lay in between. The CDR3 sequence is CASSPQGVSYGYTF. The CDR3, as DNA: TGTGCCAGCAGCCCACAGGGTGTTTCCTATGGCTACACCTTC. Filled out from reference TRBV5-8 and TRBJ1-2, the complete variable domain reads EAGVTQSPTHLIKTRGQQATLRCSPISGHTSVYWYQQALGLGLQFLLWYDEGEERNRGNFPPRFSGRQFPNYSSELNVNALELEDSALYLCASSPQGVSYGYTFGSGTRLTVV.

This clonotype occurred many times. The chain is built from TRBV5-1 and TRBJ1-2; D call uncertain. The germline V gene encodes CDR1 SGHRS and CDR2 YFSETQ. Trimming removed 7 bases at V and 5 bases at J, with 18 bases between. The length of the CDR3 is 14 residues. The CDR3 protein is CASSREAEGYGYTF. The CDR3 DNA sequence: TGCGCCAGCTCCCGGGAAGCGGAGGGATATGGCTACACCTTC.

The gene calls are TRBV6-1 and TRBJ1-5, with TRBD1 as a possible D gene (5 bases). The V and J ends lost 4 bases and 0 bases respectively, with 7 bases between them. The CDR3 is 14 residues long. CDR1 MNHNS and CDR2 SASEGT come from the germline V gene. CDR3 in amino acids: CASSAGGSNQPQHF. The CDR3 DNA is TGTGCCAGCAGTGCCGGGGGTAGCAATCAGCCCCAGCATTTT.

This clonotype has a handful of counts. The rearrangement joins TRBV12-3 or TRBV12-4 to TRBJ1-2; no reliable D call. CDR3 length: 14 residues. V lost 6 bases to trimming and J lost 2 bases, with 13 bases between them. The CDR3 region is CASSPTTVNYGYTF. Written as DNA, the CDR3 is TGTGCCAGCAGCCCCACTACAGTGAACTATGGCTACACCTTC.

This clonotype has only a few counts. The rearrangement links TRBV30 to TRBJ2-7, with 10 bases matching TRBD2. From germline, CDR1 is GTSNPN and CDR2 SVGIG (reference sequence). The CDR3 is 14 amino acids. Trimming at V came to 3 bases and at J to 6 bases, leaving 8 bases not matched to a gene. CDR3 bases: TGTGCCTGGAGAAAGACGGGGACTAGCGCCGAGCAGTACTTC. This codes for CAWRKTGTSAEQYF.

This clonotype was observed at least ten times. The V and J genes are TRBV6-5 and TRBJ1-2; a possible D gene is TRBD1 (5 bases). Germline CDR1 is MNHEY and CDR2 is SVGAGI. This CDR3 is built from 13 residues. Trimming stripped 5 bases from V and 8 bases from J, with 15 bases between. CDR3 DNA sequence: TGTGCCAGCAGTCCACCCGGGGACGGAGGCTACACCTTC. Translation gives CASSPPGDGGYTF.

This clonotype was seen more than once but under ten times. The V gene is TRBV28, the J gene TRBJ2-7, with no clear D. This CDR3 has 12 amino acids. Germline V CDR1 and CDR2: MDHEN, SYDVKM. V was cut by 5 bases and J by 6 bases, with 11 bases left in between. Here the CDR3 DNA reads TGTGCCAGCAGTCGTGACAACACCGAGCAGTACTTC. It yields the protein CASSRDNTEQYF.